A single T cell receptor (beta chain) is shown here with its context. Reverse transcribed after extraction, RNA yielded cDNA as the sequencing template. This table comes from immunoSEQ multiplex PCR, and its TCRdb copy is limited to in-frame clones, with some not included. The table has under 300,000 clones, 65% to 70% seen once. The CDR3 spans 13 residues. Deletions cut 1 base from V and 6 bases from J, with 9 bases between. Per germline, CDR1 MNHEY and CDR2 SMNVEV (reference sequence). The sample comes from a study of CD8+ T cells in alopecia areata. Alopecia areata patients gave lesional scalp punch biopsies and peripheral blood samples.

The material was CD4+ T cells sorted from blood, obtained at week 0. The chain joins TRBV27 to TRBJ1-2; possibly TRBD1 for D (5 bases). The origin of this receptor is a human donor with alopecia areata. The CDR3 nucleotides are TGTGCCAGCAGTTTATGGCAGGGCCATGGCTACACCTTC. Amino acids: CASSLWQGHGYTF.